This TCR beta chain stems from a study of blood T cells in healthy people across ages. Study conclusions and caveats: Among long-lived donors, naive CD4+ cells were more numerous and diversity higher than in aged donors. The unknown donor CMV status may have confounded expanded clonotype changes.

With regard to this clonotype: Its cognate antigen is unknown.

With a J-beta primer mix and a sample-barcoded 5' primer, a second PCR ran about 7 to 12 cycles. TCRdb re-called the 5' RACE reads through MiXCR, storing one row per CDR3 protein. The sample comprises approximately 730,000 distinct CDR3 sequences, roughly 47% of which are singletons, and approximately 22% rests with the top ten. V was pared by 6 bases and J by 11 bases, with 7 bases of the junction left unmatched. CDR3 length: 13 residues. The donors, healthy Caucasians from Russia, were aged about 6 to 95. The sequenced sample consisted of blood. The V call is TRBV12-3 or TRBV12-4, the J call TRBJ2-5; TRBD1 matches 12 bases. The TCR sequence derives from a woman between 55 and 75 years old in good health. This CDR3 reads CASRGQGASEQYF. The CDR3 DNA reads as TGTGCCAGCAGGGGACAGGGGGCATCGGAGCAGTACTTC.